The clone carrying this TCR beta chain showed up just a few times. As yet, its antigen is unknown. The sample belongs to a study of T cells in Graves' hyperthyroidism and ophthalmopathy. Overall study findings and caveats: Ophthalmopathy could be told apart from stable hyperthyroidism with a 13 V-J model.

CDR3 size: 14 residues. Germline-derived CDR1 and CDR2 are MGHRA and YSYEKL. The V gene lost 0 bases and the J gene lost 7 bases, with 9 bases spanning the gap. RNA transcripts were the template for amplifying TCR beta CDR3 regions. The TCR CDR3 was amplified in a first-round RT-PCR using the HTBI primer set. A single record per CDR3 protein comes from TCRdb applying MiXCR to the multiplex PCR reads. The sample holds under 300,000 distinct CDR3 sequences; roughly 22% are singletons and the top ten take around two thirds. For ophthalmopathy patients, the Clinical Activity Score was at least 3 and the NOSPECS grade at least 4; duration was under 3 months.

The gene calls are TRBV4-1 and TRBJ2-2; no firm D call. The sequence was collected from a man younger than 40 with Graves' ophthalmopathy. Sequenced sample: blood. The CDR3 DNA reads as TGCGCCAGCAGCCAAGATGTGGCGATCGGGGAGCTGTTTTTT. Protein: CASSQDVAIGELFF.